Below, 26 T cell receptor beta chains from the same sample are listed, as sequenced in a study of identical twins. TCRdb reanalysed the 5' RACE reads using MiXCR and keeps one entry per CDR3 protein. In the table there are hundreds of thousands of distinct CDR3 sequences, roughly 12% of which are singletons. Separately, the same data were catalogued under a study of yellow fever vaccine responses in identical twins.

Sequencing input: PBMCs. The origin of the receptors is a young woman in good health.

The V gene is TRBV2, the J gene TRBJ2-4, with 7 nucleotides matching TRBD1. Germline CDR1 SNHLY, CDR2 FYNNEI. V shed 6 bases, J shed 2 bases, and the junction held 7 bases outside the gene matches. CDR3 length equals 15 residues. The chain's CDR3 is CASRDQTGTKNIQYF. The CDR3 region has the DNA TGTGCCAGCAGAGACCAGACAGGGACCAAAAACATTCAGTACTTC.

CDR3 coding DNA: TGTGCCAGCAGCCAAGAGACCAGGGAAGAGACCCAGTACTTC. Translated: CASSQETREETQYF. The chain is built from TRBV4-2 and TRBJ2-5; weak D call: TRBD1 (5 bases). The V end lost 0 bases, the J end lost 3 bases, and 8 bases lay between the germline ends. There are 14 residues in the CDR3. Germline loops: CDR1 LGHNA, CDR2 YNFKEQ.

This clonotype was observed a handful of times. The CDR3 sequence: CASKGEGNLYGYTF. DNA of the CDR3: TGTGCCAGCAAGGGGGAGGGAAACCTCTATGGCTACACCTTC. V and J are TRBV27 and TRBJ1-2, with D possibly being TRBD1 (6 bases). This CDR3 has 14 residues. Germline V gene data show CDR1 as MNHEY and CDR2 as SMNVEV (reference sequence). V lost 7 bases and J 4 bases, leaving 16 bases between the germline ends.

This rearrangement joins TRBV10-3 to TRBJ2-7; D is uncertain. Germline V gives CDR1 ENHRY, CDR2 SYGVKD. Between the trimmed V and J ends, which lost 7 bases and 0 bases, there was a span of 10 bases. This CDR3 region has 13 residues. CDR3 in DNA: TGTGCCATCAAATTGGAGAGCTCCTACGAGCAGTACTTC. This codes for CAIKLESSYEQYF.

This clonotype was seen many times. J is TRBJ2-3 and V is TRBV24-1, with D perhaps TRBD1 (5 bases). This CDR3 contains 13 residues. The V gene lost 5 bases and the J gene lost 2 bases, with 7 bases spanning the gap. Germline CDR1 and CDR2: KGHDR and SFDVKD. For the CDR3, the DNA is TGTGCCACCAGTGCGGACACCACAGATACGCAGTATTTT. Translating it yields CATSADTTDTQYF.

This clonotype was picked up a small number of times. The genes are TRBV6-5 and TRBJ1-5; a possible D gene is TRBD1 (6 bases). Germline V CDR1 and CDR2: MNHEY, SVGAGI. This CDR3 is built from 14 residues. The germline V and J ends were trimmed by 3 bases and 7 bases, with 13 bases remaining between them. CDR3 protein: CASSYSRGMQPQHF. DNA for the CDR3: TGTGCCAGCAGTTATAGCAGGGGCATGCAGCCCCAGCATTTT.

This clonotype was counted a few times. This chain connects TRBV12-3 or TRBV12-4 to TRBJ2-1; the D gene is possibly TRBD2 (6 bases). The CDR3 is 14 residues long. V dropped 6 bases and J dropped 13 bases, with 22 bases sitting between them. The CDR3 loop reads CASSNSGGEGTQFF. The CDR3, as DNA: TGTGCCAGCAGCAACTCCGGCGGTGAGGGGACTCAGTTCTTC.

This clonotype was counted ten times or more. V and J are TRBV5-1 and TRBJ1-2; 9 bases map to TRBD1. The germline CDR1 and CDR2 sequences are SGHRS and YFSETQ. V lost 3 bases, J lost 6 bases, and 6 bases stayed unmatched. The CDR3 covers 14 residues. The CDR3: CASSSLQGAHGYTF. The CDR3 nucleotides read TGCGCCAGCAGCTCGTTACAGGGGGCGCATGGCTACACCTTC.

A few counts support this clonotype. This chain connects TRBV6-4 to TRBJ2-1; 7 nucleotides align to TRBD1. V shed 7 bases, J shed 10 bases, and the junction held 13 bases outside the gene matches. CDR3 length: 14 residues. Germline V lookup: CDR1 MRHNA, CDR2 SNTAGT. This CDR3 is CASTPGTASGEQFF. In nucleotides, the CDR3 is TGTGCCAGCACCCCCGGGACAGCCTCAGGCGAGCAGTTCTTC.

V usage is TRBV7-9 and J usage is TRBJ2-7; possibly TRBD1 for D (6 bases). V gave up 6 bases and J gave up 3 bases, with 18 bases separating them. CDR1 and CDR2 (germline): SEHNR, FQNEAQ (reference sequence). This CDR3 has 15 residues. In DNA, the CDR3 is TGTGCCAGCAGTCTACAGGGACCCCGAGGCTACGAGCAGTACTTC. This translates into CASSLQGPRGYEQYF. Full variable domain (outside the CDR3, taken from reference TRBV7-9 and TRBJ2-7): DTGVSQNPRHKITKRGQNVTFRCDPISEHNRLYWYRQTLGQGPEFLTYFQNEAQLEKSRLLSDRFSAERPKGSFSTLEIQRTEQGDSAMYLCASSLQGPRGYEQYFGPGTRLTVT.

The CDR3 reads CASSRQLGLAGVGTDTQYF. CDR3 bases: TGTGCCAGCAGCCGCCAGTTAGGACTAGCGGGAGTTGGCACAGATACGCAGTATTTT. The chain carries TRBV11-2 and TRBJ2-3; 13 bases align to TRBD2. V gave up 5 bases and J gave up 1 base; unmatched junction bases: 12. This CDR3 is built from 19 residues. Germline CDR1 SGHAT, CDR2 FQNNGV.

This clonotype has just a few counts. The chain links TRBV28 to TRBJ2-7, with 8 bases aligning to TRBD2. Germline CDR1 MDHEN, CDR2 SYDVKM. Losses at the gene ends were 6 bases for V and 3 bases for J; bases not matched to a gene: 10. The CDR3 has 15 residues. The DNA for the CDR3 is TGTGCCAGCAGGCGGGGGGACCGGGAAGTCTACGAGCAGTACGTC. Its protein is CASRRGDREVYEQYV.

This clonotype was counted many times. V gene TRBV27 combines with J gene TRBJ1-1, with 8 bases matching TRBD1. This CDR3 has 13 amino acids. The V gene's germline CDR1 is MNHEY and CDR2 SMNVEV (reference sequence). The CDR3 sequence is CAAGGSPRAEAFF. The CDR3 DNA reads TGTGCAGCAGGGGGCAGCCCTAGGGCTGAAGCTTTCTTT.

In this sample, this clonotype turned up a few times. The chain joins TRBV6-1 to TRBJ2-3, with D possibly matching TRBD1 (6 bases). The germline V gene has CDR1 MNHNS and CDR2 SASEGT. V was pared by 6 bases and J by 0 bases, with 10 bases between. The CDR3 runs to 14 residues. This chain's CDR3 is CASRRQASTDTQYF. The CDR3, as DNA: TGTGCCAGCAGGCGACAGGCTAGCACAGATACGCAGTATTTT.

The V call is TRBV12-3 or TRBV12-4, the J call TRBJ2-7; TRBD2 agrees at 16 bases. V was clipped by 2 bases and J by 3 bases; unmatched bases: 10. The CDR3 consists of 19 residues. CDR3 sequence reads: CASSLTGLAGGPGYYEQYF. CDR3 nucleotide sequence: TGTGCCAGCAGTTTAACGGGACTAGCGGGAGGGCCAGGTTACTACGAGCAGTACTTC.

The genes are TRBV7-6 and TRBJ2-2; D possibly uses TRBD1 or TRBD2 (5 bases each). CDR1 SGHVS and CDR2 FNYEAQ come from the germline V gene. V was clipped by 7 bases and J by 1 base, with 7 bases between them. The CDR3 length is 13 residues. CDR3 sequence reads: CASKGRNTGELFF. CDR3 DNA sequence: TGTGCCAGCAAGGGACGGAACACCGGGGAGCTGTTTTTT. Full variable domain (outside the CDR3, taken from reference TRBV7-6 and TRBJ2-2): GAGVSQSPRYKVTKRGQDVALRCDPISGHVSLYWYRQALGQGPEFLTYFNYEAQQDKSGLPNDRFSAERPEGSISTLTIQRTEQRDSAMYRCASKGRNTGELFFGEGSRLTVL.

This clonotype was seen more than once but under ten times. The V gene is TRBV20-1, the J gene TRBJ2-1; tentatively, D is TRBD2 (5 bases). Germline CDR1 is DFQATT and CDR2 is SNEGSKA (reference sequence). CDR3 size: 10 residues. The germline V and J ends were trimmed by 3 bases and 9 bases, with 6 bases remaining between them. CDR3 protein: CSARRVEQFF. CDR3 DNA: TGCAGTGCTAGGAGGGTTGAGCAGTTCTTC.

There are a few counts of this clonotype. The J gene is TRBJ1-1, the V gene TRBV20-1, with D tentatively TRBD1 (5 bases). Trimming cost V 2 bases and J 0 bases, with 13 bases left between them. The CDR3 contains 15 residues. Looked up from germline, CDR1 is DFQATT and CDR2 is SNEGSKA (reference sequence). CDR3 DNA: TGCAGTGCTAGATTGGGCGGGACGGTGAACACTGAAGCTTTCTTT. Translating it yields CSARLGGTVNTEAFF.

The J gene is TRBJ2-5, the V gene TRBV5-6; D is possibly TRBD2 (5 bases). The CDR3 runs to 14 residues. Trimming left V 4 bases short and J 5 bases short, with 15 bases between. Germline CDR1 reads SGHDT; CDR2 reads YYEEEE. CDR3 protein: CASSIAGQGETQYF. The CDR3 bases are TGTGCCAGCAGCATCGCGGGTCAAGGGGAGACCCAGTACTTC.

CDR3 DNA sequence: TGTGCCAGCAGTTACTCGAAGGCCATCCCAGAGACCCAGTACTTC. It codes for CASSYSKAIPETQYF. The chain has TRBV6-5 and TRBJ2-5; no firm D call. V was pared by 0 bases and J by 4 bases, with 12 bases between. CDR3 length equals 15 residues. In germline, CDR1 is MNHEY, CDR2 SVGAGI.

V and J are TRBV13 and TRBJ2-3, with D tentatively TRBD2 (6 bases). CDR1 is PRHDT and CDR2 is FYEKMQ in the germline V gene (reference sequence). V shed 1 base and J shed 8 bases, with 16 bases lying between them. The CDR3 covers 15 residues. CDR3 residues: CASSLEGGEVATQYF. The CDR3 nucleotides are TGTGCCAGCAGCTTAGAAGGCGGGGAAGTCGCTACGCAGTATTTT.

In this sample, this clonotype turned up a few times. The junction does not match germline at one end; this may be a read error. The chain carries TRBV15 and TRBJ2-2; perhaps D is TRBD1 or TRBD2 (5 bases each). Germline values: CDR1 LNHNV, CDR2 YYDKDF (reference sequence). The CDR3 runs to 13 residues. CDR3 coding DNA: TGTGCCACCAGCAGAGAGGAGCTGGGGGAGCCGTTTTTT. Translation: CATSREELGEPFF.

V gene TRBV6-1 combines with J gene TRBJ2-5, with 7 bases identical to TRBD1. With V trimmed by 4 bases and J by 4 bases, 12 bases remained unmatched. CDR3 length: 16 amino acids. Per germline, CDR1 MNHNS and CDR2 SASEGT. The chain's CDR3 is CASSVEQGTGAETQYF. CDR3 in DNA: TGTGCCAGCAGTGTGGAACAGGGGACGGGTGCAGAGACCCAGTACTTC.

This clonotype was picked up a small number of times. This chain links TRBV28 with TRBJ1-5, with 7 bases aligning to TRBD1. The CDR3 length is 14 residues. J lost 4 bases, V lost 4 bases, and 4 bases had no gene match. The germline gives CDR1 MDHEN, CDR2 SYDVKM. In DNA, the CDR3 is TGTGCCAGCAGTTCGACAGGGCAAAATCAGCCCCAGCATTTT. This encodes CASSSTGQNQPQHF.

This clonotype was detected a few times. The chain recombines TRBV3-1 with TRBJ2-5; 11 bases fit TRBD1. CDR1 is LGHDT, CDR2 YNNKEL, per germline (reference sequence). With V trimmed by 1 base and J by 5 bases, 6 bases remained unmatched. This CDR3 comprises 16 residues. CDR3 coding DNA: TGTGCCAGCAGCCAAGTCCGGACAGGGGGCGGCGAGACCCAGTACTTC. It codes for CASSQVRTGGGETQYF.

The chain joins TRBV7-8 to TRBJ2-3; 12 bases are a match to TRBD2. The CDR3 loop spans 15 amino acids. Trimming took 4 bases from V and 6 from J; bases not matched to a gene: 5. Germline V gene lookup returns CDR1 SGHVS and CDR2 FQNEAQ. CDR3 protein: CASSSGLAGSDTQYF. The CDR3 DNA sequence: TGTGCCAGCAGCTCCGGACTAGCGGGGTCGGATACGCAGTATTTT. The entire variable domain, with the rest obtained from reference TRBV7-8 and TRBJ2-3, is as follows: GAGVSQSPRYKVAKRGQDVALRCDPISGHVSLFWYQQALGQGPEFLTYFQNEAQLDKSGLPSDRFFAERPEGSVSTLKIQRTQQEDSAVYLCASSSGLAGSDTQYFGPGTRLTVL.